What follows is one TCR beta chain and its context. The antigen is undetermined. The data belong to a study of OX40 agonist ivuxolimab in advanced cancers. About the study: With ivuxolimab, an agonistic anti-OX40 (CD134) antibody, patients were treated. Three patients got partial responses; one had hepatocellular carcinoma and two had cutaneous melanoma.

Study-wide points: Those patients achieving a partial response at 0.1-3.0 mg/kg showed among the lowest clonal expansion.

The protocol was immunoSEQ multiplex PCR, while the TCRdb copy is restricted to in-frame clones and leaves out a portion. The sample has approximately 66,000 clones, around 91% seen once. This CDR3 region has 15 residues. The V gene end was trimmed by 10 bases and the J gene end by 7 bases; junction bases not matched to a gene: 17. Germline assignment: CDR1 SGHNT and CDR2 YYREEE (reference sequence). The starting material was CD4+ or CD8+ T cells sorted from blood, obtained in a trial of the OX40 agonist ivuxolimab. The TCR sequence derives from an adult with an advanced solid tumor such as melanoma, head and neck, liver or kidney cancer. The rearrangement links TRBV5-4 to TRBJ2-3, with TRBD2 matching over 8 bases. Here the CDR3 DNA reads TGTGCCGGAGGAACAAGAGAGCGGGGGATTAATACGCAGTATTTT. This translates into CAGGTRERGINTQYF.